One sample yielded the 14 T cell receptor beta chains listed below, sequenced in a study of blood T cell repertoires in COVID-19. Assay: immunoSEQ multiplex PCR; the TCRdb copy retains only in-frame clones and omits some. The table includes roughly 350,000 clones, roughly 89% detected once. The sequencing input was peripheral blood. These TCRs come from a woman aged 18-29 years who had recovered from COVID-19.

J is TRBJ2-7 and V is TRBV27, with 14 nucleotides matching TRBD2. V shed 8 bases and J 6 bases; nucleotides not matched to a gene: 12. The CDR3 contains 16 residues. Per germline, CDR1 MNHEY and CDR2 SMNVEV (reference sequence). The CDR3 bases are TGTGCCAGCCAGGATGGACTAGCGGGGGGACAGGGCGAGCAGTACGTC. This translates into CASQDGLAGGQGEQYV.

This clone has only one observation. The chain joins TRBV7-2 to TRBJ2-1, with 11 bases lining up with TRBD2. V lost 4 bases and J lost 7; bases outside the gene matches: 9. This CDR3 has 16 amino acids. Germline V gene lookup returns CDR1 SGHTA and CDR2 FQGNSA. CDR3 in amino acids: CASSSGLAATWNEQFF. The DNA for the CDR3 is TGTGCCAGCAGCTCGGGACTAGCGGCGACCTGGAATGAGCAGTTCTTC.

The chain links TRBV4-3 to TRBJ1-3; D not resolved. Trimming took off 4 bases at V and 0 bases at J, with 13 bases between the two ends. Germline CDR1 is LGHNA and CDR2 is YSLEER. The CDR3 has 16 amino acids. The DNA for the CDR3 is TGCGCCAGCAGCCGCGTTGTCGAAAGCTCTGGAAACACCATATATTTT. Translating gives CASSRVVESSGNTIYF.

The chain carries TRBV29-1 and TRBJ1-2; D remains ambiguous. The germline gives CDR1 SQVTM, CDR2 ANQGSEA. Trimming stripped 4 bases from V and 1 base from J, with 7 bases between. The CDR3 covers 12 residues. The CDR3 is CSVVGVNYGYTF. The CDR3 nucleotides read TGCAGCGTTGTGGGAGTTAACTATGGCTACACCTTC.

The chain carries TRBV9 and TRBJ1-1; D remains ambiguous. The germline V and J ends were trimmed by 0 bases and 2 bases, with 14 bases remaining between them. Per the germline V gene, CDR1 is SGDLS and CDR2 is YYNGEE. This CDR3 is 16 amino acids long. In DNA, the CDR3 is TGTGCCAGCAGCGTAGGTATCGGGGAGGGAAACACTGAAGCTTTCTTT. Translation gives CASSVGIGEGNTEAFF.

As DNA, the CDR3 is TGTGCCAGCAGCTTATACCCAACTAGGTCGAGTGACTACAATGAGCAGTTCTTC. Encoded protein: CASSLYPTRSSDYNEQFF. The chain has TRBV11-3 and TRBJ2-1, with D possibly TRBD2 on 5 matching bases. With 2 bases removed from V and 3 bases from J, the gap between germline ends came to 20 bases. CDR1 is SGHNT, CDR2 YENEEA, per germline. This CDR3 contains 18 residues.

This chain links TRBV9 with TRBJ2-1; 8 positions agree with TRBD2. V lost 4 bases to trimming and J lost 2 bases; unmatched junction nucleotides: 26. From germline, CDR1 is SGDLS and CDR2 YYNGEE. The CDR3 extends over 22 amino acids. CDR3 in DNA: TGTGCCAGCAGCCACCCGAGCAACGGGACCCCCCCTGTCGGGAGGGCCTACAATGAGCAGTTCTTC. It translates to CASSHPSNGTPPVGRAYNEQFF.

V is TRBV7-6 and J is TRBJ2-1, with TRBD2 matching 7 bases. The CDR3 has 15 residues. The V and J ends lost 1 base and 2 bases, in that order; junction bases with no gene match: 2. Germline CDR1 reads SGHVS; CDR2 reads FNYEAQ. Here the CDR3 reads CASSLVAGAYNEQFF. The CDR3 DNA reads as TGTGCCAGCAGCTTAGTGGCGGGGGCCTACAATGAGCAGTTCTTC.

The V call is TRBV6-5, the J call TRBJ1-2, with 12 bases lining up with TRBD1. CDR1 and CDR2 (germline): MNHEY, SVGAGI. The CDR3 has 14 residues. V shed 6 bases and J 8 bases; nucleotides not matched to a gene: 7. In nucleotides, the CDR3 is TGTGCCAGCAGCCACGGGACAGGGGGCCTAGGCTACACCTTC. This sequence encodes CASSHGTGGLGYTF.

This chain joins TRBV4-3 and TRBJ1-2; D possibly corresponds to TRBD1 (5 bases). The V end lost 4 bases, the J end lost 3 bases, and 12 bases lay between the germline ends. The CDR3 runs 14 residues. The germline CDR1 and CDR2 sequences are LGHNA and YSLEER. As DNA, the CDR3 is TGCGCCAGCAGCCCGGCAAGGGGTTACTATGGCTACACCTTC. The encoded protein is CASSPARGYYGYTF.

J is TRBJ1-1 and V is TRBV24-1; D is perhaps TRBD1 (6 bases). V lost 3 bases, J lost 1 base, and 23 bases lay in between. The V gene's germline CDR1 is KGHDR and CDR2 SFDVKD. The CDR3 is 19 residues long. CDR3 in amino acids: CATSDLPTGYRAQNTEAFF. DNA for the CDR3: TGTGCCACCAGTGATCTACCGACGGGGTACAGGGCCCAGAACACTGAAGCTTTCTTT.

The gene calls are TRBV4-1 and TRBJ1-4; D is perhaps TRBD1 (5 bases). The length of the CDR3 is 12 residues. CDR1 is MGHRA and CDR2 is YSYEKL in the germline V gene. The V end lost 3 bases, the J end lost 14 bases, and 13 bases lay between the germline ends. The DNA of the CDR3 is TGCGCCAGCAGCCAGGAAAGGGGAGGGCTGTTTTTT. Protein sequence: CASSQERGGLFF.

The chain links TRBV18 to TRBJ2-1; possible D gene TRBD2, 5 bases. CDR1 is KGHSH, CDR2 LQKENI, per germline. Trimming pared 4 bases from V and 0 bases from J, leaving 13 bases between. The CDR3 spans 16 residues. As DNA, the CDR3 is TGTGCCAGCTCACTGCTGGACTTAAGCTCCTACAATGAGCAGTTCTTC. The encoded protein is CASSLLDLSSYNEQFF. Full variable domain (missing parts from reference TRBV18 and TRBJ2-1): NAGVMQNPRHLVRRRGQEARLRCSPMKGHSHVYWYRQLPEEGLKFMVYLQKENIIDESGMPKERFSAEFPKEGPSILRIQQVVRGDSAAYFCASSLLDLSSYNEQFFGPGTRLTVL.

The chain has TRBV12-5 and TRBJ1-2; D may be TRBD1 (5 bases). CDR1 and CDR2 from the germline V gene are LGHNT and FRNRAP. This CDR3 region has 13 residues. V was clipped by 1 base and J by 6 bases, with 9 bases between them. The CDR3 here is CASGLGEGDGYTF. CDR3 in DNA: TGTGCTAGTGGTTTGGGGGAAGGGGATGGCTACACCTTC.